This TCR beta chain emerged from a study of T cell repertoires in cytomegalovirus infection (dated by TCRdb to about 2019). General notes on the study: Alongside well-studied HLA-B-restricted epitopes, the peptide stimulations were aimed at recently identified HLA-C-restricted CMV epitopes, whose presentation resists viral immunomodulation. Donor HLA type was relevant to the analysis, because carriage of CMV infection together with the matching HLA type was indicated by public TCR beta signatures. What the research found in general, with its limitations: The ex vivo response was dominated by HLA-C-restricted CMV-specific TCR beta clonotypes, and the single most frequent clonotype in two of eight donors was supplied by these HLA-C-restricted clonotypes. Cumulative frequency of public TCR beta family members discriminated carriers of CMV infection plus the relevant HLA type in this cohort and an independent 352-donor cohort.

Interpreted using the paper, the treatment or condition label stands for: in vitro stimulation with specific CMV peptide epitopes to enrich CMV-specific T cells. About this clonotype: Its specific antigen is unknown. Per-base quality was not reported, and no clone a single base away is much larger than it.

Reads for this sample came from an Illumina HiSeq 1500. TCRdb trimmed public reads at Q25 via fastp, called clones via MiXCR and kept in-frame beta chains. Duplicate CDR3 protein sequences are folded into a single record with the most common DNA and genes. The sample records about 340,000 distinct CDR3 sequences, 25% to 30% of which are singletons. The top ten hold about 19% of the sample. The specimen was cultured PBMCs, collected from culture after CMV antigen stimulation. The clonotype comes from a human donor in good health (CMV status not recorded). Some clones in this sample may be carry-over from other donors' samples.

The CDR3 here reads CATIQGTSGGATGELFF. The nucleotide sequence is TGTGCCACCATTCAAGGGACTAGCGGGGGGGCCACCGGGGAGCTGTTTTTT. Rearrangement joined TRBV9 to TRBJ2-2; 16 junctional bases match TRBD2. CDR1 is given as SGDLS and CDR2 as YYNGEE, both from the germline V gene. From the cysteine up to the phenylalanine, the CDR3 has a length of 17 residues. Only the CDR3 region is kept as DNA, spanning 51 bases read in frame from base 1. Trimmed from V: 9 bases; trimmed from J: 4 bases; junction bases lacking a gene match: 9.